This T cell receptor beta chain came from a study of shared clonotypes between healthy human individuals. Study-wide results and caveats: Sequencing depth was expected to influence donor clonotype sharing. Sharing across four donors was highest in naive CD4 (roughly 5%) and lowest in memory CD8 (0.4%).

With regard to this clone: What it binds is unknown.

CDR1 LGHNA and CDR2 YSLEER come from the germline V gene. Deletions cut 1 base from V and 8 bases from J, with 6 bases between. The CDR3 runs to 13 residues. This was a deep-level run. Sequencing used immunoSEQ multiplex PCR; TCRdb keeps in-frame clones, though not all of them. The sample lists some 2,000,000 clones; 85% to 95% were seen once. This TCR was recovered from a man between 18 and 29 years old in good health. This chain uses TRBV4-3 with TRBJ1-6; D is uncertain. Sequencing was performed on naive CD4+ T cells sorted from blood. Described subset: CD45RA+ positively selected. The CDR3 reads CASSQVTDSPLHF. In DNA form, the CDR3 reads TGCGCCAGCAGCCAAGTGACGGATTCACCCCTCCACTTT.